This T cell receptor beta chain came from a study of blood T cell repertoires in COVID-19. Study overall: Nucleic acid was either cDNA or gDNA, and it came from T cells, B-cell-depleted T cells, or PBMCs.

About this clone: The same CDR3 arises from other DNA sequences in this sample as well.

The trim removed 3 bases at V and 2 bases at J, leaving 5 bases unmatched. The CDR3 covers 15 residues. From germline, CDR1 is SGDLS and CDR2 YYNGEE. How the authors handled the data: Reference gene primer amplification yielded estimated nucleated cell counts. Only in-frame clones appear in the TCRdb table, and some are missing; sequencing was by immunoSEQ multiplex PCR. The DNA gave D and trimming, while V, J and clone size come from that table. This table holds around 200,000 clones, 75% to 90% found once. The sample was peripheral blood. V gene TRBV9 combines with J gene TRBJ2-7; TRBD1 matches at 10 bases. This clonotype was obtained from a human donor in a cohort sampled during active COVID-19. The CDR3 DNA is TGTGCCAGCAGCGCTGACAGGGGGCAAACCTACGAGCAGTACTTC. This translates into CASSADRGQTYEQYF.